This paragraph covers one T cell receptor beta chain sequence. The sample carries other DNA sequences with the same CDR3. As originally analysed: The authors estimated nucleated cell counts from reference gene primer amplification. Using immunoSEQ multiplex PCR, the repertoire was profiled, and TCRdb retains in-frame clones only, with some absent. V, J and clone size are taken as reported in that table, and D and trimming were inferred from the DNA itself. The sample has just over 650,000 clones, approximately 90% seen once. These data originate in a study of blood T cell repertoires in COVID-19. Background on the study: The United States, Italy and Spain provided the acute and convalescent COVID-19 samples. Nucleic acid was either cDNA or gDNA, and it came from T cells, B-cell-depleted T cells, or PBMCs.

Trimming shortened V by 6 bases and J by 1 base, and 6 bases separated the two germline ends. The CDR3 spans 12 residues. Germline CDR1 reads SNHLY; CDR2 reads FYNNEI. This sequence joins TRBV2 and TRBJ1-1; D remains unclear. This sequence was found in a woman younger than 35 with acute or convalescent COVID-19. Source material: peripheral blood. The DNA for the CDR3 is TGTGCCAGCAGGCGAGAGAACACTGAAGCTTTCTTT. Protein sequence: CASRRENTEAFF.